These 10 T cell receptor beta chains were sequenced from one sample in a study of blood T cell repertoires in COVID-19. This table comes from immunoSEQ multiplex PCR, and its TCRdb copy is limited to in-frame clones, with some not included. The sample carries tens of thousands of clones, about nine tenths recorded once. Sequencing was carried out using peripheral blood. The receptors derive from a woman aged 55-75 years with active COVID-19.

The chain joins TRBV7-2 to TRBJ2-3, with TRBD2 matching over 9 bases. Losses at the gene ends were 3 bases for V and 7 bases for J; bases not matched to a gene: 5. The CDR3 has 14 residues. Germline CDR1 SGHTA, CDR2 FQGNSA. The CDR3 nucleotides are TGTGCCAGCAGCTTCCGGCGGGGGGGCCATACGCAGTATTTT. Translation: CASSFRRGGHTQYF.

The table lists this clone with a count of one. The chain links TRBV30 to TRBJ2-7; TRBD2 matches 7 bases. Germline CDR1 GTSNPN, CDR2 SVGIG (reference sequence). The J segment lost 3 bases and the V segment lost 5 bases, leaving 10 bases of the junction unmatched. There are 14 residues in the CDR3. The CDR3 nucleotides read TGTGCCTGGGGGACCTCGGGGACTAACTACGAGCAGTACTTC. It is translated as CAWGTSGTNYEQYF.

This chain uses TRBV9 with TRBJ2-1, with 8 bases aligning to TRBD1. Germline V lookup: CDR1 SGDLS, CDR2 YYNGEE. V gave up 3 bases and J gave up 2 bases; unmatched junction bases: 7. The CDR3 consists of 16 residues. In DNA form, the CDR3 reads TGTGCCAGCAGCGAGCTCGGACAGGGACCCTACAATGAGCAGTTCTTC. This encodes CASSELGQGPYNEQFF.

This clone came up a few times. The chain links TRBV7-9 to TRBJ1-2; maybe TRBD1 (5 bases). V gave up 1 base and J gave up 4 bases, with 19 bases separating them. Germline lookup yields CDR1 SEHNR and CDR2 FQNEAQ (reference sequence). The CDR3 sequence is 17 residues long. CDR3 sequence (DNA): TGTGCCAGCAGCTTAGAAAGTCTGACAGCCGGCTCCTATGGCTACACCTTC. Protein: CASSLESLTAGSYGYTF.

The chain recombines TRBV9 with TRBJ2-2; weak D call: TRBD1 (5 bases). Per the germline V gene, CDR1 is SGDLS and CDR2 is YYNGEE. The germline V and J ends were trimmed by 0 bases and 4 bases, with 13 bases remaining between them. This CDR3 comprises 16 residues. The CDR3 bases are TGTGCCAGCAGCGTAGCCCCACAGGTGGCCACCGGGGAGCTGTTTTTT. Its protein product is CASSVAPQVATGELFF.

The genes are TRBV6-2 or TRBV6-3 and TRBJ1-4, with D hard to call. The CDR3 sequence is 14 residues long. V shed 3 bases and J shed 4 bases, with 9 bases lying between them. Germline V CDR1 and CDR2: MNHEY, SVGEGT. The CDR3: CASSYPRNNEKLFF. Written as DNA, the CDR3 is TGTGCCAGCAGTTATCCCAGGAATAATGAAAAACTGTTTTTT.

The chain joins TRBV7-2 to TRBJ1-2, with D tentatively TRBD1 (6 bases). The CDR3 is made up of 15 amino acids. Germline V gene lookup returns CDR1 SGHTA and CDR2 FQGNSA. Trimming left V 4 bases short and J 4 bases short, with 16 bases between. The CDR3 protein is CASSSGQPLSYGYTF. Written as DNA, the CDR3 is TGTGCCAGCAGCTCTGGACAGCCCTTGAGCTATGGCTACACCTTC.

The count of this clone is one. The V gene is TRBV18, the J gene TRBJ1-1, with 9 bases that match TRBD1. CDR1 KGHSH and CDR2 LQKENI come from the germline V gene. J was trimmed by 2 bases and V by 5 bases; bases with no gene match: 3. The CDR3 is made up of 14 amino acids. The DNA of the CDR3 is TGTGCCAGCTCATTGGACAGGGGTAACACTGAAGCTTTCTTT. Protein sequence: CASSLDRGNTEAFF.

CDR3 sequence: CASSVVASGAYEQFF. The CDR3 coding sequence is TGTGCCAGCAGCGTAGTGGCTAGCGGGGCGTATGAGCAGTTCTTC. V is TRBV9 and J is TRBJ2-1; 9 bases fit TRBD2. CDR3 size: 15 residues. The V segment lost 0 bases and the J segment 8 bases; nucleotides outside the gene matches: 6. Germline V gene data show CDR1 as SGDLS and CDR2 as YYNGEE.

The rearrangement joins TRBV5-1 to TRBJ2-6, with 11 bases that match TRBD1. Germline-derived CDR1 and CDR2 are SGHRS and YFSETQ. The CDR3 is 22 amino acids. The junction had 16 bases not matched to a gene; V was cut back by 0 bases and J by 2 bases. CDR3 in DNA: TGCGCCAGCAGCTTGGGTGGACAGGGGGCTTTCATCCGTCAACCTGGGGCCAACGTCCTGACTTTC. Amino acid sequence: CASSLGGQGAFIRQPGANVLTF.